This note documents a single T cell receptor (beta chain) sequence. This clone was counted at least ten times. It has no known antigen specificity. Qualities for individual bases were not recorded, and no much larger clone is one base off. The data derive from a study of metastatic and nonmetastatic thyroid tumors (dated by TCRdb to 2020 to 2022). Turning to the overall study: For patients with malignant and with benign thyroid disease, the researchers compared repertoires between peripheral blood samples and tumor or nodule tissue samples.

No treatment had been received by any patient before thyroid surgery. Using T-cell receptor beta sequencing, the study looked back at clinical samples from patients collected from about 2011 to 2019. Libraries came from PCR. The instrument given in TCRdb is Illumina HiSeq 4000. High-throughput sequencing was used to profile the TCR beta-chain CDR3 region of each patient. The published analysis was carried out like this. CDR3 differences across clinicopathological groups were used to build a classifier for discriminating distant-metastatic papillary thyroid cancer patients. The Shannon index was used to assess repertoire diversity, and the Morisita-Horn index was used to assess tumor-blood repertoire similarity. The raw public reads went through TCRdb reprocessing: fastp at Q25, MiXCR clone calling, in-frame beta chains kept. For this entry, the V and J calls and clone size follow TCRdb and not the study's own pipeline. This sample has around 24,000 clones in its table, and about 13% of those were observed once. The top ten constitute roughly 15% of the sample.

From the cysteine up to the phenylalanine, the CDR3 has a length of 16 residues. Here the CDR3 DNA is all that survives: 48 bases in frame from base 1. V and J are trimmed by 4 bases and 8 bases, and the gene matches miss 17 bases of the junction. CDR1 is given as SGHDT and CDR2 as YYEEEE, both from the germline V gene. Results and caveats for the whole study, not just this receptor: In both blood and tumor samples, malignant tumors were reported to have significantly higher TCR beta diversity than benign nodules.

The clonotype comes from a female donor with papillary thyroid cancer or a benign thyroid nodule (not recorded which). Some clones in this sample may be carry-over from other donors' samples. Sequences were obtained from blood. The chain joins TRBV5-6 to TRBJ1-2, with 7 bases matching TRBD1. The DNA sequence is as follows: TGTGCCAGCAGCGGTGATACGACAGGGAGGTGGGGGGGCTACACCTTC. Its protein product is CASSGDTTGRWGGYTF.